This TCR beta chain derives from a study of cytomegalovirus exposure and HLA in healthy donors. Points from the study as a whole: Trimming of TCR beta V- and J-genes showed a link, identified in a later analysis, to a missense DCLRE1C variant.

Germline loops: CDR1 MNHEY, CDR2 SVGAGI. This CDR3 is 15 amino acids long. The V end was cut by 0 bases, the J end by 8 bases, with 13 bases between. As to this clone: Its antigen is undetermined.

Vbeta (60) and Jbeta (13) primers were used in the PCR. Sequenced by immunoSEQ multiplex PCR; TCRdb stores in-frame clones only, minus some. There are 140,000 to 150,000 clones in the sample; about two thirds occur only once, and 2% to 2.5% lies in the top ten. The V and J genes are TRBV6-5 and TRBJ1-4, with D perhaps TRBD1 (5 bases). The material sequenced was PBMCs. The receptor was derived from a man aged 40-49 years in good health and CMV-seronegative. The CDR3 DNA reads as TGTGCCAGCAGTTACTCCGGGGGGGTAGGCGAAAAACTGTTTTTT. Translated, it gives CASSYSGGVGEKLFF.